Listed below are T cell receptor beta chains from one sample, sequenced in a study of beta chain features in type 1 diabetes. Using immunoSEQ multiplex PCR, the repertoire was profiled, and TCRdb retains in-frame clones only, with some absent. The data show some 410,000 clones, with approximately 15% seen just once and 0.035% to 0.045% held by the top ten. The sample comprised naive CD4+ T cells from blood. The receptors come from a man aged 25-40 years in good health. The CDR3 runs from the conserved cysteine through the conserved F or W. A D gene is named only where the DNA matches it firmly. The size of a clone is reported for some rows only, either as once, few or many, or as a class for expanded clones.

J	V	size	length	D	CDR3	DNA
TRBJ2-6	TRBV7-9	few	16	TRBD1	CASSLRQGSGANVLTF	TGTGCCAGCAGCCTTCGACAGGGCTCTGGGGCCAACGTCCTGACTTTC
TRBJ2-5	TRBV4-1	few	15	.	CASSQGWGEQETQYF	TGCGCCAGCAGCCAAGGGTGGGGAGAACAAGAGACCCAGTACTTC
TRBJ1-2	TRBV6-5	few	11	.	CASSRGYGYTF	TGTGCCAGCAGCAGGGGCTATGGCTACACCTTC
TRBJ2-5	TRBV5-4	few	14	.	CASSQSGYRETQYF	TGTGCCAGCAGCCAGAGCGGGTATCGAGAGACCCAGTACTTC
TRBJ2-3	TRBV6-4	.	15	.	CASSDHHQGRDTQYF	TGTGCCAGCAGTGATCACCACCAGGGGCGGGATACGCAGTATTTT
TRBJ1-2	TRBV7-9	few	13	.	CATPTGTEFYYTF	TGTGCCACCCCCACCGGGACCGAGTTTTACTACACCTTC
TRBJ2-1	TRBV7-8	.	15	.	CASSFLGARYNEQFF	TGTGCCAGCAGCTTTCTGGGGGCGCGTTACAATGAGCAGTTCTTC
TRBJ2-7	TRBV4-3	.	16	.	CASSQDFRDTSYEQYF	TGCGCCAGCAGCCAAGATTTCCGGGACACGTCCTACGAGCAGTACTTC
TRBJ1-2	TRBV29-1	.	13	.	CSVEMVVAYGYTF	TGCAGCGTTGAAATGGTAGTCGCCTATGGCTACACCTTC
TRBJ2-3	TRBV11-2	.	17	TRBD2	CASSTFLAGVTRDTQYF	TGTGCCAGCAGCACTTTCCTAGCGGGGGTTACAAGGGATACGCAGTATTTT
TRBJ2-3	TRBV7-9	few	15	.	CASSSIQGSADTQYF	TGTGCCAGCAGCTCCATACAGGGCTCTGCAGATACGCAGTATTTT
TRBJ1-1	TRBV2	.	11	.	CAAKRNTEAFF	TGTGCCGCAAAGAGGAACACTGAAGCTTTCTTT
TRBJ2-3	TRBV7-9	.	14	.	CASSLEAGTDTQYF	TGTGCCAGCAGCTTGGAAGCGGGCACAGATACGCAGTATTTT
TRBJ2-7	TRBV29-1	few	13	.	CSVEAIGNYEQYF	TGCAGCGTTGAGGCGATAGGGAACTACGAGCAGTACTTC
TRBJ2-5	TRBV15	.	16	.	CATSRDPWNGVGTQYF	TGTGCCACCAGCAGAGATCCCTGGAACGGGGTCGGGACCCAGTACTTC
TRBJ1-2	TRBV30	few	12	.	CAWSAAPYGYTF	TGTGCCTGGAGTGCAGCCCCCTATGGCTACACCTTC
TRBJ2-2	TRBV27	.	15	TRBD1	CASSLRDRGPGELFF	TGTGCCAGCAGTTTAAGGGACAGGGGGCCTGGGGAGCTGTTTTTT
TRBJ2-3	TRBV5-4	few	15	.	CASSRLERSTDTQYF	TGTGCCAGCAGCCGACTTGAGCGGAGCACAGATACGCAGTATTTT
TRBJ1-5	TRBV14	.	14	.	CASSQMGSRQPQHF	TGTGCCAGCAGCCAAATGGGGAGTAGGCAGCCCCAGCATTTT
TRBJ2-1	TRBV7-9	.	15	.	CASSADSASYNEQFF	TGTGCCAGCAGCGCCGACTCTGCGTCCTACAATGAGCAGTTCTTC
TRBJ1-1	TRBV14	.	18	.	CASSQQRIAWEAHEEAFF	TGTGCCAGCAGCCAACAAAGAATCGCCTGGGAGGCGCACGAAGAAGCTTTCTTT
TRBJ2-1	TRBV9	.	17	.	CASSPGGLWLPGDEQFF	TGTGCCAGCAGCCCCGGAGGCCTGTGGTTACCAGGCGATGAGCAGTTCTTC
TRBJ2-5	TRBV7-2	few	14	TRBD2	CASNIAGGSETQYF	TGTGCCAGCAACATAGCGGGGGGGTCAGAGACCCAGTACTTC
TRBJ2-7	TRBV9	.	15	TRBD1	CASSVGGQGAAGQYF	TGTGCCAGCAGCGTAGGAGGACAGGGCGCTGCGGGGCAGTACTTC
TRBJ2-5	TRBV9	.	16	TRBD2	CASSVGASGTGETQYF	TGTGCCAGCAGCGTAGGGGCTAGCGGGACGGGGGAGACCCAGTACTTC
TRBJ1-1	TRBV4-3	.	14	.	CASSQDARNLEAFF	TGCGCCAGCAGCCAAGACGCTAGAAATCTGGAAGCTTTCTTT
TRBJ2-3	TRBV19	.	16	.	CATTGRRGGGTDTQYF	TGTGCCACCACGGGGCGCAGGGGGGGCGGCACAGATACGCAGTATTTT
TRBJ2-3	TRBV5-1	few	12	.	CASSLSTDTQYF	TGCGCCAGCAGCTTGAGCACAGATACGCAGTATTTT
TRBJ2-7	TRBV6-1	.	12	.	CASNRVGYEQYF	TGTGCCAGCAACAGGGTCGGCTACGAGCAGTACTTC
TRBJ1-5	TRBV4-1	.	16	.	CASSQGQGPADQPQHF	TGCGCCAGCAGCCAGGGGCAGGGACCTGCCGATCAGCCCCAGCATTTT
TRBJ1-2	TRBV15	.	14	.	CATSTVERFVGYTF	TGTGCCACCAGCACCGTGGAAAGATTTGTTGGCTACACCTTC
TRBJ2-5	TRBV10-3	.	13	.	CAITSGLQETQYF	TGTGCCATCACCAGCGGCCTACAAGAGACCCAGTACTTC
TRBJ1-1	TRBV25-1	few	12	.	CASRRVDSEAFF	TGTGCCAGCAGGAGGGTGGACAGTGAAGCTTTCTTT
TRBJ2-1	TRBV5-1	few	17	TRBD2	CASSFELAGVSLNEQFF	TGCGCCAGCAGCTTTGAACTAGCGGGAGTTTCTTTGAATGAGCAGTTCTTC
TRBJ2-7	TRBV18	.	13	TRBD1	CASSLQGAAEQYF	TGTGCCAGCTCCCTACAGGGGGCAGCCGAGCAGTACTTC
TRBJ1-6	TRBV14	.	14	TRBD1	CASSWDRTNSPLHF	TGTGCCAGCAGCTGGGACAGGACTAATTCACCCCTCCACTTT
TRBJ2-2	TRBV4-2	.	17	TRBD1	CASSQQSGQGFPGELFF	TGTGCCAGCAGCCAACAATCGGGACAGGGGTTTCCCGGGGAGCTGTTTTTT
TRBJ1-5	TRBV7-9	.	13	.	CASSLDGGQPQHF	TGTGCCAGCAGCTTAGACGGGGGGCAGCCCCAGCATTTT
TRBJ1-6	TRBV19	.	14	.	CASKLHKDNSPLHF	TGTGCCAGCAAACTTCACAAAGATAATTCACCCCTCCACTTT
TRBJ1-1	TRBV5-4	.	15	.	CASSSEATVNTEAFF	TGTGCCAGCAGCTCGGAGGCGACAGTTAACACTGAAGCTTTCTTT
TRBJ1-5	TRBV29-1	.	14	TRBD1	CSVGTGVGNQPQHF	TGCAGCGTTGGGACAGGGGTTGGCAATCAGCCCCAGCATTTT
TRBJ2-7	TRBV6-5	.	15	.	CASSYLGRGAREQYF	TGTGCCAGCAGTTACCTGGGACGGGGGGCGCGTGAGCAGTACTTC
TRBJ2-1	TRBV6-5	.	15	.	CASSYSGIGYNEQFF	TGTGCCAGCAGTTACTCCGGAATTGGTTACAATGAGCAGTTCTTC
TRBJ1-2	TRBV5-1	.	13	.	CASSSDRSGGYTF	TGCGCCAGCAGCTCCGACAGGTCGGGAGGCTACACCTTC
TRBJ2-3	TRBV7-2	.	17	TRBD2	CASSSLRAAGGRSAQYF	TGTGCCAGCAGCTCCCTCCGGGCAGCGGGGGGGCGCAGTGCGCAGTATTTT
TRBJ2-1	TRBV4-3	few	13	.	CASSQTAHNEQFF	TGCGCCAGCAGCCAGACAGCCCACAATGAGCAGTTCTTC
TRBJ1-1	TRBV30	few	12	.	CAWSQVNTEAFF	TGTGCCTGGAGTCAGGTGAACACTGAAGCTTTCTTT
TRBJ2-7	TRBV27	few	14	.	CASSLPGTVYEQYF	TGTGCCAGCAGCCTTCCGGGGACGGTTTACGAGCAGTACTTC
TRBJ2-2	TRBV7-9	.	14	.	CASSLNRESGELFF	TGTGCCAGCAGCTTAAATCGGGAGAGCGGGGAGCTGTTTTTT
TRBJ2-5	TRBV4-1	.	22	TRBD2	CASSQVPTSAGAASPPKETQYF	TGCGCCAGCAGCCAAGTCCCTACTTCAGCGGGGGCAGCATCGCCCCCAAAAGAGACCCAGTACTTC
TRBJ1-4	TRBV2	.	13	TRBD1	CASRETGIEKLFF	TGTGCCAGCAGAGAGACAGGGATCGAAAAACTGTTTTTT
TRBJ1-4	TRBV10-3	few	14	.	CAISSRGTNEKLFF	TGTGCCATCAGTAGCCGGGGCACTAATGAAAAACTGTTTTTT
TRBJ1-1	TRBV30	.	13	.	CAWTPVLNTEAFF	TGTGCCTGGACCCCCGTACTCAACACTGAAGCTTTCTTT
TRBJ1-2	TRBV30	few	14	.	CAWIFPIVNYGYTF	TGTGCCTGGATTTTCCCTATCGTAAACTATGGCTACACCTTC
TRBJ2-3	TRBV6-6	few	15	.	CASSPRQTRADTQYF	TGTGCCAGCAGCCCCCGACAGACAAGGGCAGATACGCAGTATTTT
TRBJ2-5	TRBV5-1	.	13	.	CASSQTLTETQYF	TGCGCCAGCAGCCAGACACTTACAGAGACCCAGTACTTC
TRBJ2-6	TRBV4-3	few	16	.	CASSQDTGVGANVLTF	TGCGCCAGCAGCCAAGATACCGGGGTCGGGGCCAACGTCCTGACTTTC
TRBJ1-1	TRBV5-1	.	15	.	CASSLAGAQGTEAFF	TGCGCCAGCAGCTTGGCTGGGGCCCAGGGGACTGAAGCTTTCTTT
TRBJ1-2	TRBV4-1	.	12	.	CASSQSLGGYTF	TGCGCCAGCAGCCAATCTCTAGGAGGCTACACCTTC
TRBJ2-1	TRBV9	.	17	TRBD2	CASSPNQGGGAYNEQFF	TGTGCCAGCAGCCCCAACCAGGGCGGGGGGGCCTACAATGAGCAGTTCTTC